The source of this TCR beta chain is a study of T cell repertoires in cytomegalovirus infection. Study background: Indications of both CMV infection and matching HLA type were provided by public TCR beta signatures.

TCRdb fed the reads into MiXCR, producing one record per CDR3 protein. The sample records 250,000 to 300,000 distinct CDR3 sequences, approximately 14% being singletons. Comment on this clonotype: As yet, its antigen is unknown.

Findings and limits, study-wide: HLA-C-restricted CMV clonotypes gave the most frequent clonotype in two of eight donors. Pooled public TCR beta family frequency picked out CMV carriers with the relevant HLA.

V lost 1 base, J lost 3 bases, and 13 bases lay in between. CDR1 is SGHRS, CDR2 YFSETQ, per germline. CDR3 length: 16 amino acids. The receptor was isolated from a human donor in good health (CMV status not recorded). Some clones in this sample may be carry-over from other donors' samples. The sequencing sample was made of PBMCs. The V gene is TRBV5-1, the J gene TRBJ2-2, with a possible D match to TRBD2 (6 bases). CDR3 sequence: CASSLFQRAYTGELFF. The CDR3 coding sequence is TGCGCCAGCAGCTTGTTTCAGCGGGCTTACACCGGGGAGCTGTTTTTT.